The TCR beta chain under discussion was sequenced for a study of tumor-infiltrating lymphocytes in primary liver carcinoma. About the research overall: Regardless of tissue type, samples showed similar yields of roughly 3.65 to 8 million productive TCRbeta reads.

Co-extracting RNA and DNA was done with roughly 17-32 mg of unsorted bulk tissue as input. Surgical resection was used to treat these primary liver carcinoma patients. Germline V lookup: CDR1 MNHNS, CDR2 SASEGT. This CDR3 comprises 14 residues. Trimming cost V 4 bases and J 9 bases; bases outside gene matches: 9. The sample holds one count of this clonotype. Its antigen is unknown. Study findings and constraints: When set against blood, tumors had a significantly higher top-250-clone fraction (p = 0.039).

From 400 to 550 ng total RNA, TCR beta cDNA was generated with a primer in the constant region. Three-round nested multiplex PCR performed with slightly modified ARM-PCR produced the TCR beta libraries. Forward primers for TRBV1-TRBV30 and a C-beta reverse primer served the first two PCR rounds, at around 9 cycles each. One entry per CDR3 protein, called by TCRdb with MiXCR from the multiplex PCR reads. The data hold tens of thousands of distinct CDR3 sequences, with roughly two thirds observed a single time. The chain has TRBV6-1 and TRBJ2-7; 10 nucleotides agree with TRBD2. Sequenced: tumor-adjacent normal liver tissue. The clonotype was recovered from a middle-aged man with primary liver carcinoma and hepatitis B virus infection. The CDR3 bases are TGTGCCAGCAGTGCGGGACTAGCGCTCTACTGGCAGTACTTC. Protein: CASSAGLALYWQYF.